What follows describes a single T cell receptor (beta chain). This sample was included in a study of blood T cell repertoires in COVID-19. As for the study in general: The United States, Italy and Spain supplied acute and convalescent COVID-19 samples.

Some clones are missing from TCRdb's copy, which holds only in-frame ones; the method was immunoSEQ multiplex PCR. The sample includes some 270,000 clones, about 88% of them seen just once. Recruits, aged about 18 to 95 years, lived in 20 to 30 US areas. Participants' own reports of clinical history determined their cohort assignment. This clonotype was sampled from a woman in her 50s who had been exposed to COVID-19. The sample was PBMCs or T cells enriched from blood (not recorded which).

The CDR3 spells CASRLSLRTQYF. In nucleotides, the CDR3 is TGTGCAAGTCGCTTATCCCTTAGGACCCAGTACTTC. V and J are TRBV12-2 and TRBJ2-5; TRBD2, the D gene given by the table, was not confirmed from the DNA. TRBV12-2 is marked as a pseudogene. The CDR3 spans 12 residues.